The present T cell receptor (beta chain) was sequenced within a study of T cell responses to AZD1222 COVID-19 vaccine. Deletions cut 6 bases from V and 0 bases from J, with 8 bases between. Germline-derived CDR1 and CDR2 are MNHEY and SVGAGI. The CDR3 sequence is 13 residues long. Libraries were prepared by immunoSEQ multiplex PCR; TCRdb keeps only in-frame clonotypes and omits some of them. The sample lists around 160,000 clones; around 94% were seen once. V and J are TRBV6-5 and TRBJ1-1; perhaps TRBD1 as D (5 bases). The specimen comprised peripheral blood, sampled on day 0 of AZD1222 vaccination. The sequence was obtained from an adult in good health. The CDR3 region is CASSRQMNTEAFF. DNA for the CDR3: TGTGCCAGCAGCCGACAGATGAACACTGAAGCTTTCTTT.